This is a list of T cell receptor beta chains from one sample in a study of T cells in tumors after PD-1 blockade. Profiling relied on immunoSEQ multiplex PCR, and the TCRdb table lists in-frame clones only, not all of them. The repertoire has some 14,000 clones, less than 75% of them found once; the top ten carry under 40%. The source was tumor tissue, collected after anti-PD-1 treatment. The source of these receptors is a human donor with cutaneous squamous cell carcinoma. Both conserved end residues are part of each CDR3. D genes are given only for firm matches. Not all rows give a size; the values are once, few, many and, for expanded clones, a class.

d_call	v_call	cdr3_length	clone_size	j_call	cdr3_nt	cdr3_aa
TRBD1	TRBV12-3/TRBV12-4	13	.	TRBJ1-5	TGTGCCAGCAGTTCCCGGGAGGGGGCGCCCCAGCATTTT	CASSSREGAPQHF
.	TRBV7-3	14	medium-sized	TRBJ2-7	TGTGCCAGCAGCCAGGGGGGCGCCATGGACGAGCAGTACTTC	CASSQGGAMDEQYF
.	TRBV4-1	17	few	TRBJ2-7	TGCGCCAGCAGCCGTGACCTTGCAGGGCAGAGCTCCTACGAGCAGTACTTC	CASSRDLAGQSSYEQYF
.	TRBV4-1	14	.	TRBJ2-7	TGCGCCAGCAGCCAAGATTTTCGGTCCTACGAGCAGTACTTC	CASSQDFRSYEQYF
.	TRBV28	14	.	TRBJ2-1	TGTGCCAGCAGTTCCCTCATGCCCTACAATGAGCAGTTCTTC	CASSSLMPYNEQFF
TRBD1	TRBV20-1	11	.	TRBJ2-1	TGCAGTGCTAATTGGGACAGGGAGCAGTTCTTC	CSANWDREQFF
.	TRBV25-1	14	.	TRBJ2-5	TGTGCCAGCAGTGAGGAGGGACCGGTAGAGACCCAGTACTTC	CASSEEGPVETQYF
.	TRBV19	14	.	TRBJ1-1	TGTGCCAGTAGCTTCCAGAGGGCCAACACTGAAGCTTTCTTT	CASSFQRANTEAFF
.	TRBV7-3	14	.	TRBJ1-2	TGTGCCAGCAGCGCGTCCGGGGCCCCCTATGGCTACACCTTC	CASSASGAPYGYTF
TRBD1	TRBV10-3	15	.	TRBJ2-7	TGTGCCATCAGTCTCGGTACAGGGGGCACCTACGAGCAGTACTTC	CAISLGTGGTYEQYF
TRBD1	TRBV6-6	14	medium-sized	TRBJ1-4	TGTGCCAGCAGCCGGACAGGGGTGAGGGAAAAACTGTTTTTT	CASSRTGVREKLFF
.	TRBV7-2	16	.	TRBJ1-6	TGTGCCAGCAGCGTAAACGGGGGCGCGAGTAATTCACCCCTCCACTTT	CASSVNGGASNSPLHF
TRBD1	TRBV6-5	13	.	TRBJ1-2	TGTGCCTCGCAGGGGGCCTCCCTCGATGGCTACACCTTC	CASQGASLDGYTF
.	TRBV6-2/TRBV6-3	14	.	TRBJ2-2	TGTGCCAGCAGTTACTTTCGGGGAACCGGGGAGCTGTTTTTT	CASSYFRGTGELFF
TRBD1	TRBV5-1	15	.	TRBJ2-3	TGCGCCAGCAGCTTGGCCGGACAGGGAGCAGATACGCAGTATTTT	CASSLAGQGADTQYF
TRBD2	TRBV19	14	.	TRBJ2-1	TGTGCCACCAGACCTAGCGGGAGCTACAATGAGCAGTTCTTC	CATRPSGSYNEQFF
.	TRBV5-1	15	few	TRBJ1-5	TGCGCCAGCAGCTGGGAACCAAATAGCAATCAGCCCCAGCATTTT	CASSWEPNSNQPQHF
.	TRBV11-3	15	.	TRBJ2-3	TGTGCCAGCAGCGTCGGGACGCTCGGCACAGATACGCAGTATTTT	CASSVGTLGTDTQYF
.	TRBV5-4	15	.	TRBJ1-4	TGTGCCAGCAGCTTCAACAGGGCCCTTGATGAAAAACTGTTTTTT	CASSFNRALDEKLFF
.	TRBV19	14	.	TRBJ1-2	TGTGCCAGTAGTATAGAAGGGCAGTTTTATGGCTACACCTTC	CASSIEGQFYGYTF
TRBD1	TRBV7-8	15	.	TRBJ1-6	TGTGCCAGCAGCCCGTGGACAGGGACGAATTCACCCCTCCACTTT	CASSPWTGTNSPLHF
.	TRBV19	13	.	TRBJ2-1	TGTGCCAGTAGTCAACAAAATCAGGCGTTGCAGTTCTTC	CASSQQNQALQFF
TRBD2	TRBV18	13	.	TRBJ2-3	TGTGCCAGCTCCTTAGCGGGGACAGATACGCAGTATTTT	CASSLAGTDTQYF
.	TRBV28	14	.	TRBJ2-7	TGTGCCAGCAGTTCCTTCGGGGAGTTTGGCGAGCAGTACTTC	CASSSFGEFGEQYF
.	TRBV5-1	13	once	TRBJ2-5	TGCGCCAGCAGCTTGGGCTCAGGGGGGCCCCAGTACTTC	CASSLGSGGPQYF
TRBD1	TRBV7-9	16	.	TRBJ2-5	TGTGCCAGCAGCTTAAAGTTGGGCAGGGGGATTGAGACCCAGTACTTC	CASSLKLGRGIETQYF
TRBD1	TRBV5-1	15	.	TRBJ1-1	TGCGCCAGCAGCTCAGGAGACAGGGCTCGCACTGAAGCTTTCTTT	CASSSGDRARTEAFF
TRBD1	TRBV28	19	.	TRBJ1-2	TGTGCCAGCAGTTCTCCGGGACAGGGATGGCACAATCGACGAGGAGGCTACACCTTC	CASSSPGQGWHNRRGGYTF
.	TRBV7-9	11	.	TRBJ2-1	TGTGCCGGAAGCTTAGGCAATGAGCAGTTCTTC	CAGSLGNEQFF
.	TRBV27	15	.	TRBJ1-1	TGTGCCAGCAATAGGGTCCCAAGGGGGGGGACTGAAGCTTTCTTT	CASNRVPRGGTEAFF
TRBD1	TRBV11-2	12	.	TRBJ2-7	TGTGCCAGCAGCTCACAGGGGAACGAGCAGTACTTC	CASSSQGNEQYF